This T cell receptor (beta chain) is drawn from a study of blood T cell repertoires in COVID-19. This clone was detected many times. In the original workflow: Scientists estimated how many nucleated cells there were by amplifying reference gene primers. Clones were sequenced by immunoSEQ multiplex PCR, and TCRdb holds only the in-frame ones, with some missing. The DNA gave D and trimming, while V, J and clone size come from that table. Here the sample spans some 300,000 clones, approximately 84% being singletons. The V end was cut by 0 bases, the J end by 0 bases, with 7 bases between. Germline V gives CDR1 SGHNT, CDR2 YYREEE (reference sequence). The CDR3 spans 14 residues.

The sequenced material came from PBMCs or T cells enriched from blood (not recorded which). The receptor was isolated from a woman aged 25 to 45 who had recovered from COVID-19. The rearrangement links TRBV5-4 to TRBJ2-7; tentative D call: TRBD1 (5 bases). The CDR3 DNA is TGTGCCAGCAGCTTGGCAGGACACTCCTACGAGCAGTACTTC. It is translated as CASSLAGHSYEQYF.